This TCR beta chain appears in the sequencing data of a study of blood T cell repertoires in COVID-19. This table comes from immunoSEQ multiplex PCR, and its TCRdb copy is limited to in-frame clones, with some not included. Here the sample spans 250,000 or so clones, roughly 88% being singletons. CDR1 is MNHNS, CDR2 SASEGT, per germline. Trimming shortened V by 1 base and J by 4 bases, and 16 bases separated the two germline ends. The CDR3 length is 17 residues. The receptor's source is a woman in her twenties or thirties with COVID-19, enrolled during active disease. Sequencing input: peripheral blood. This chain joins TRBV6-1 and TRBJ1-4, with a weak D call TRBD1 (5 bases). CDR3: CASSEEEGRYLNEKLFF. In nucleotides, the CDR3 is TGTGCCAGCAGTGAAGAGGAGGGACGGTACCTTAATGAAAAACTGTTTTTT.